The 14 T cell receptor beta chains below were found in one sample sequenced in a study of response to subunit inactivated influenza vaccine. Using its own MiXCR run on the RT-PCR reads, TCRdb lists one record per CDR3 protein. The sample records about 700,000 distinct CDR3 sequences, around 16% being singletons. The sequencing used PBMCs from blood, collected 12 days after vaccination. These TCRs come from a man aged 50 or older who received an inactivated influenza vaccine.

This clonotype was recorded a few times. This chain joins TRBV11-1 and TRBJ2-1, with 7 positions matching TRBD2. This CDR3 spans 18 amino acids. From germline, CDR1 is SGHAT and CDR2 FQDESV (reference sequence). The junction had 18 bases not matched to a gene; V was cut back by 4 bases and J by 6 bases. CDR3 sequence (DNA): TGTGCCAGCAGCTCGGGCCCCGGGAGGAAGGCCGGGGTCAATGAGCAGTTCTTC. It specifies CASSSGPGRKAGVNEQFF.

This clonotype was seen more than once but under ten times. This rearrangement joins TRBV3-1 to TRBJ2-1; no clear D gene. The germline V gene encodes CDR1 LGHDT and CDR2 YNNKEL (reference sequence). Between the trimmed V and J ends, which lost 4 bases and 6 bases, there was a span of 10 bases. The CDR3 sequence is 13 residues long. The CDR3 region has the DNA TGTGCCAGCAGCCCCCACCTCGTCAATGAGCAGTTCTTC. Translated, it gives CASSPHLVNEQFF.

This clonotype was picked up a small number of times. The chain carries TRBV10-3 and TRBJ1-5; TRBD1 agrees at 7 bases. Germline V gene sequence: CDR1 ENHRY, CDR2 SYGVKD. J gave up 3 bases and V 5 bases, and 7 bases lay outside the gene matches. The CDR3 extends over 15 amino acids. The CDR3: CAISTGQRVNQPQHF. CDR3 DNA: TGTGCCATCAGTACGGGACAGAGGGTCAATCAGCCCCAGCATTTT.

This clonotype turned up a few times. One end of the junction varies from germline; a read error may be responsible. V gene TRBV7-7 combines with J gene TRBJ2-3, with 7 nucleotides matching TRBD1. Germline V lookup: CDR1 SSHAT, CDR2 FNYEAQ (reference sequence). CDR3 size: 15 residues. The chain's CDR3 is CASSLAAGGADTQYF. The CDR3 nucleotides read TGTGCTAGCAGCTTAGCAGCAGGGGGTGCAGATACGCAGTATTTT. Full variable domain (remainder filled in from reference TRBV7-7 and TRBJ2-3): GAGVSQSPRYKVTKRGQDVTLRCDPISSHATLYWYQQALGQGPEFLTYFNYEAQPDKSGLPSDRFSAERPEGSISTLTIQRTEQRDSAMYRCASSLAAGGADTQYFGPGTRLTVL.

The table lists this clonotype with a few counts. This chain joins TRBV9 and TRBJ2-1, with D perhaps being TRBD1 or TRBD2 (7 bases each). Germline V gene sequence: CDR1 SGDLS, CDR2 YYNGEE. CDR3 length: 16 amino acids. V was trimmed by 4 bases and J by 7 bases, leaving 21 bases between them. CDR3 in amino acids: CASSQGGRAVSNEQFF. In nucleotides, the CDR3 is TGTGCCAGCAGCCAGGGGGGGAGGGCCGTCAGTAATGAGCAGTTCTTC. The full variable domain, completed using reference TRBV9 and TRBJ2-1, is DSGVTQTPKHLITATGQRVTLRCSPRSGDLSVYWYQQSLDQGLQFLIQYYNGEERAKGNILERFSAQQFPDLHSELNLSSLELGDSALYFCASSQGGRAVSNEQFFGPGTRLTVL.

V usage is TRBV12-3 or TRBV12-4 and J usage is TRBJ1-4; the D is unclear. Trimming stripped 5 bases from V and 0 bases from J, with 10 bases between. The CDR3 totals 15 residues. In nucleotides, the CDR3 is TGTGCCAGCAGTCCACAAATTGCAACTAATGAAAAACTGTTTTTT. The encoded protein is CASSPQIATNEKLFF.

This clonotype was detected a few times. The chain carries TRBV5-4 and TRBJ2-7; D gene ambiguous. Germline CDR1 reads SGHNT; CDR2 reads YYREEE (reference sequence). This CDR3 is 12 amino acids long. With 3 bases removed from V and 6 bases from J, the gap between germline ends came to 10 bases. CDR3 loop: CASSSEFREQYF. DNA for the CDR3: TGTGCCAGCAGCTCTGAATTTCGCGAGCAGTACTTC.

The V call is TRBV12-3 or TRBV12-4, the J call TRBJ1-5; D is possibly TRBD1 (5 bases). Between the trimmed V and J ends, which lost 6 bases and 4 bases, there was a span of 19 bases. CDR3 size: 16 residues. The CDR3 spells CASSRDQPYLNQPQHF. CDR3 sequence (DNA): TGTGCCAGCAGCCGGGACCAACCCTACTTAAATCAGCCCCAGCATTTT.

This chain connects TRBV5-1 to TRBJ2-5; 7 bases match TRBD1. The CDR3 contains 13 residues. Germline V gene data show CDR1 as SGHRS and CDR2 as YFSETQ. V lost 4 bases and J lost 5; bases outside the gene matches: 5. The CDR3 DNA is TGCGCCAGCAGCACAGGGGCTAGGGAGACCCAGTACTTC. It codes for CASSTGARETQYF. Filled out from reference TRBV5-1 and TRBJ2-5, the complete variable domain reads KAGVTQTPRYLIKTRGQQVTLSCSPISGHRSVSWYQQTPGQGLQFLFEYFSETQRNKGNFPGRFSGRQFSNSRSEMNVSTLELGDSALYLCASSTGARETQYFGPGTRLLVL.

This clonotype appeared many times. The chain is built from TRBV7-2 and TRBJ2-2; D is ambiguous. The CDR3 runs to 14 residues. V gave up 1 base and J gave up 2 bases, with 5 bases separating them. Germline values: CDR1 SGHTA, CDR2 FQGNSA. In nucleotides, the CDR3 is TGTGCCAGCAGCTTAGACACAAACACCGGGGAGCTGTTTTTT. This encodes CASSLDTNTGELFF.

The J gene is TRBJ2-1, the V gene TRBV12-3 or TRBV12-4, with 8 bases fitting TRBD1. CDR3 length equals 15 residues. The V and J ends lost 4 bases and 2 bases, in that order; junction bases with no gene match: 4. The CDR3 sequence is CASSSGTGTYNEQFF. The CDR3 DNA follows: TGTGCCAGCAGTTCCGGGACAGGCACCTACAATGAGCAGTTCTTC.

This clonotype came up a few times. The chain is built from TRBV14 and TRBJ2-2; TRBD1 matches at 7 bases. Trimming took 3 bases from V and 5 from J; bases not matched to a gene: 6. The CDR3 is 15 residues long. Germline V gene lookup returns CDR1 SGHDN and CDR2 FVKESK. The DNA for the CDR3 is TGTGCCAGCAGCCAGAGCTTGACAGGGACCGGGGAGCTGTTTTTT. Protein sequence: CASSQSLTGTGELFF.

This clonotype appeared a single time. This sequence joins TRBV7-4 and TRBJ2-3, with D hard to call. The V end was cut by 6 bases, the J end by 1 base, with 11 bases between. This CDR3 is 14 amino acids long. Germline V lookup: CDR1 SGHVT, CDR2 SQSDAQ. The CDR3: CASSPSDGTDTQYF. The CDR3 region has the DNA TGTGCCAGCAGTCCCTCCGACGGCACAGATACGCAGTATTTT.

This chain links TRBV5-5 with TRBJ2-3; D remains unclear. Trimming removed 0 bases at V and 3 bases at J, with 8 bases between. The CDR3 covers 14 residues. Germline V gene data show CDR1 as SGHKS and CDR2 as YYEKEE (reference sequence). The CDR3 loop reads CASSLVGETDTQYF. In DNA, the CDR3 is TGTGCCAGCAGCTTGGTTGGCGAGACAGATACGCAGTATTTT.